This T cell receptor (beta chain) was captured in a study of T cell responses to AZD1222 COVID-19 vaccine. Study-wide findings and caveats: Repertoires were obtained only post-peak T cell response. Rises in breadth and depth of Spike-specific TCRs came after two AZD1222 doses. Clonal diversity may have been underestimated in mostly white British donors.

The study pooled second doses at about 4 or about 12 weeks. On this clone itself: Its target is not known.

V was shortened by 7 bases and J by 7 bases, with 10 bases between the two germline ends. The CDR3 consists of 12 residues. Germline lookup yields CDR1 MNHEY and CDR2 SVGAGI. Sequenced by immunoSEQ multiplex PCR; TCRdb stores in-frame clones only, minus some. The repertoire consists of about 110,000 clones, with roughly 92% occurring once and the leading ten covering about 2.5%. The receptor was derived from an adult who received the AZD1222 COVID-19 vaccine. This sequence joins TRBV6-5 and TRBJ1-4; tentative D call: TRBD1 (5 bases). This specimen was peripheral blood, taken 28 days after the second AZD1222 dose. The CDR3 spells CASKIGGEKLFF. The DNA of the CDR3 is TGTGCCAGCAAAATCGGGGGTGAAAAACTGTTTTTT.